This passage covers 11 T cell receptor beta chains from one sample sequenced in a study of blood T cell repertoires in COVID-19. Clones were read by immunoSEQ multiplex PCR, and TCRdb kept only the in-frame ones, dropping some. Of under 350,000 clones listed, around nine tenths were seen once; the top ten hold less than 2%. The specimen sequenced was PBMCs or T cells enriched from blood (not recorded which). The receptors originated from a woman aged 60-75 years who had recovered from COVID-19.

This chain uses TRBV28 with TRBJ2-1, with TRBD2 matching 11 bases. The V gene end was trimmed by 3 bases and the J gene end by 7 bases; junction bases not matched to a gene: 5. CDR1 MDHEN and CDR2 SYDVKM come from the germline V gene. CDR3 length: 15 amino acids. CDR3 region: CASSFLAGGENEQFF. Here the CDR3 DNA reads TGTGCCAGCAGTTTTTTAGCGGGAGGGGAAAATGAGCAGTTCTTC.

This chain links TRBV7-9 with TRBJ1-1; 7 bases match TRBD1. Germline CDR1 is SEHNR and CDR2 is FQNEAQ (reference sequence). Trimming took 5 bases from V and 5 from J; bases not matched to a gene: 8. This CDR3 is 14 amino acids long. The CDR3 nucleotides read TGTGCCAGCAGCCGAAGGACAGGTACAACTGAAGCTTTCTTT. This sequence encodes CASSRRTGTTEAFF.

The V gene is TRBV7-9, the J gene TRBJ2-1; the D gene is possibly TRBD1 (5 bases). Germline V gene sequence: CDR1 SEHNR, CDR2 FQNEAQ (reference sequence). The CDR3 contains 14 residues. The V and J ends lost 5 bases and 7 bases respectively, with 15 bases between them. The CDR3 region has the DNA TGTGCCAGCAGCCACATTCTAGGGGATAATGAGCAGTTCTTC. Amino acids: CASSHILGDNEQFF.

J is TRBJ1-4 and V is TRBV11-2, with 7 bases lining up with TRBD1. From germline, CDR1 is SGHAT and CDR2 FQNNGV. This CDR3 contains 14 residues. The V gene end was trimmed by 5 bases and the J gene end by 7 bases; junction bases not matched to a gene: 7. This CDR3 reads CASSPGQRSEKLFF. CDR3 DNA: TGTGCCAGCAGCCCGGGACAGCGATCTGAAAAACTGTTTTTT.

V gene TRBV19 combines with J gene TRBJ2-2; 8 nucleotides align to TRBD1. The CDR3 is 16 amino acids. Germline CDR1 LNHDA, CDR2 SQIVND (reference sequence). J gave up 2 bases and V 4 bases, and 6 bases lay outside the gene matches. The CDR3 sequence is CASSTGGALNTGELFF. CDR3 in DNA: TGTGCCAGTAGTACAGGGGGCGCGTTAAACACCGGGGAGCTGTTTTTT.

The chain recombines TRBV6-5 with TRBJ1-5, with D possibly being TRBD1 (5 bases). Trimming took 0 bases from V and 4 from J, leaving 10 bases between them. The CDR3 consists of 15 residues. Germline loops: CDR1 MNHEY, CDR2 SVGAGI. The CDR3 spells CASSYSAGQNQPQHF. The CDR3, as DNA: TGTGCCAGCAGTTACTCCGCGGGGCAAAATCAGCCCCAGCATTTT.

This rearrangement joins TRBV5-1 to TRBJ2-1; D is unclear. Trimming shortened V by 1 base and J by 4 bases, and 12 bases separated the two germline ends. The CDR3 length is 15 residues. Germline CDR1 is SGHRS and CDR2 is YFSETQ. DNA for the CDR3: TGCGCCAGCAGCTTGATTGGCGGAGAATACAATGAGCAGTTCTTC. Translated, it gives CASSLIGGEYNEQFF.

The chain carries TRBV29-1 and TRBJ2-7; a possible D gene is TRBD2 (6 bases). Deletions cut 7 bases from V and 6 bases from J, with 19 bases between. Germline V lookup: CDR1 SQVTM, CDR2 ANQGSEA. CDR3 length: 13 amino acids. CDR3 nucleotides: TGCAGCGGCCTACTAGCTGAAGCTAGCGAGCAGTACTTC. Protein sequence: CSGLLAEASEQYF.

This clone was found a few times. The V and J genes are TRBV5-5 and TRBJ2-3, with TRBD2 identical over 7 bases. The CDR3 loop spans 15 amino acids. V dropped 1 base and J dropped 2; count of bases not matched to a gene: 4. Per the germline V gene, CDR1 is SGHKS and CDR2 is YYEKEE (reference sequence). The CDR3 sequence is CASSLLAAYTDTQYF. Here the CDR3 DNA reads TGTGCCAGCAGCTTGCTAGCGGCGTACACAGATACGCAGTATTTT.

CDR3 coding DNA: TGTGCCAGCAGCTTAGCCGGGGAGGTGGACACTGAAGCTTTCTTT. This gives the protein CASSLAGEVDTEAFF. The chain has TRBV13 and TRBJ1-1; D gene uncertain. V lost 1 base, J lost 3 bases, and 12 bases lay in between. Germline V CDR1 and CDR2: PRHDT, FYEKMQ (reference sequence). The CDR3 contains 15 residues.

The chain recombines TRBV5-5 with TRBJ1-5; D remains unclear. In germline, CDR1 is SGHKS, CDR2 YYEKEE (reference sequence). This CDR3 is 14 amino acids long. V lost 4 bases and J lost 8, with 16 bases in between. For the CDR3, the DNA is TGTGCCAGCAGCCCCCGAACAACCCGGGAGCCCCAGCATTTT. Translating it yields CASSPRTTREPQHF. Full variable domain (missing parts from reference TRBV5-5 and TRBJ1-5): DAGVTQSPTHLIKTRGQQVTLRCSPISGHKSVSWYQQVLGQGPQFIFQYYEKEERGRGNFPDRFSARQFPNYSSELNVNALLLGDSALYLCASSPRTTREPQHFGDGTRLSIL.